The present entry profiles one TCR beta chain with its context. Its antigen is not identified. Profiling relied on immunoSEQ multiplex PCR, and the TCRdb table lists in-frame clones only, not all of them. The table lists roughly 68,000 clones, approximately 90% of them singletons. It was the approximately 130-subject validation cohort, separate from the roughly 700-subject first cohort, to which the donors belonged. This sample stems from a study of cytomegalovirus exposure and HLA in healthy donors. The V and J ends lost 6 bases and 4 bases, in that order; junction bases with no gene match: 10. The CDR3 is made up of 17 amino acids. Germline V gives CDR1 MGHRA, CDR2 YSYEKL. Study-wide points: Three chains linked to CMV were shown in vitro to be specific for CMV antigens. The tendency of first-cohort TCR clusters to co-occur in the 130 or so validation repertoires was identified by a subsequent analysis.

Sequencing was performed on PBMCs. The receptor's source is a woman under 30 in good health and CMV-seronegative. V usage is TRBV4-1 and J usage is TRBJ2-4, with 12 bases identical to TRBD2. In nucleotides, the CDR3 is TGCGCCAGCAGGCCGCTAGCGGGAGGGAATTATAAAAACATTCAGTACTTC. Protein product: CASRPLAGGNYKNIQYF.